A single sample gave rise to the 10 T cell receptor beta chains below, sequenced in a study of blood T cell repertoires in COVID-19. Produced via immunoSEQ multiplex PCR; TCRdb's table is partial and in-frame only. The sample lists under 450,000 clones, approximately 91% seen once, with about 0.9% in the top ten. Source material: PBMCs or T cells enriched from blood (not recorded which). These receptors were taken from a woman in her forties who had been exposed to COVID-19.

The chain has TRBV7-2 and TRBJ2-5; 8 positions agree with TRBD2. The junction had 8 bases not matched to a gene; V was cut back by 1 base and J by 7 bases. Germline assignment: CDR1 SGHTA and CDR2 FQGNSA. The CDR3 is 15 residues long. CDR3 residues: CASSLGRRAGGTQYF. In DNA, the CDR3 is TGTGCCAGCAGCTTAGGGAGGAGGGCGGGGGGGACCCAGTACTTC.

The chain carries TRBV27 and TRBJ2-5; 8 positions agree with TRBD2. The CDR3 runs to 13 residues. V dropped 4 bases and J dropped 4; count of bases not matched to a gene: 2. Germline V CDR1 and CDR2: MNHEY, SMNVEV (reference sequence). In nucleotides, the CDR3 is TGTGCCAGCAGTTCCCGGGGGGGAGAGACCCAGTACTTC. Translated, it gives CASSSRGGETQYF.

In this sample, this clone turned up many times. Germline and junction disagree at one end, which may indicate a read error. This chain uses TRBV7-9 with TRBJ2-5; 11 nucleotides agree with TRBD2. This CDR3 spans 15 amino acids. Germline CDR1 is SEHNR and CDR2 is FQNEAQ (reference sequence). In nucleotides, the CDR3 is TGTGCCAGCAGTTTAGCGGGAGGGTCACAAGAGACCCAGTACTTC. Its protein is CASSLAGGSQETQYF.

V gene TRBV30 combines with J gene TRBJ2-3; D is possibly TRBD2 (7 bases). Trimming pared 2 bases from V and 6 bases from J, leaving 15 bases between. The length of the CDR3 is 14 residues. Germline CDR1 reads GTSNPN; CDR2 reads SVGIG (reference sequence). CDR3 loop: CAWSLWGGLDTQYF. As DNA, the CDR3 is TGTGCCTGGAGTTTGTGGGGGGGCCTCGATACGCAGTATTTT.

The CDR3 loop reads CAISESDRPQETQYF. The DNA for the CDR3 is TGTGCCATCAGTGAGTCGGACAGACCCCAAGAGACCCAGTACTTC. The chain is built from TRBV10-3 and TRBJ2-5; D possibly corresponds to TRBD1 (6 bases). The CDR3 sequence is 15 residues long. Germline assignment: CDR1 ENHRY and CDR2 SYGVKD. Trimming shortened V by 0 bases and J by 1 base, and 9 bases separated the two germline ends.

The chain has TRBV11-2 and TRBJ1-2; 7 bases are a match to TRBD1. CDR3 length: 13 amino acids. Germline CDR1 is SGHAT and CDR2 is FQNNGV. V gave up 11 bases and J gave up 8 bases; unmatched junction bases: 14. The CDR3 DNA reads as TGTGCCCTAAAGGGGGCAGGACCAGGAGGCTACACCTTC. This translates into CALKGAGPGGYTF.

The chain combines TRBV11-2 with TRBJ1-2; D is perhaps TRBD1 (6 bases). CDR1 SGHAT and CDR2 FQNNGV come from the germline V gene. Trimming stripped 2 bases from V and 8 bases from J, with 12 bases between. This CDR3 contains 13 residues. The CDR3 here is CASSLPGARGYTF. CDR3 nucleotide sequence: TGTGCCAGCAGCTTACCAGGGGCGCGGGGCTACACCTTC.

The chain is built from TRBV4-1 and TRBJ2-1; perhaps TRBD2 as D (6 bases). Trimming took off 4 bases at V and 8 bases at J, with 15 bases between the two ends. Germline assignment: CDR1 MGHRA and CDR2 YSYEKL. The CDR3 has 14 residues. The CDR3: CASSRGDPGDEQFF. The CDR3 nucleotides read TGCGCCAGCAGCCGGGGGGACCCGGGGGATGAGCAGTTCTTC.

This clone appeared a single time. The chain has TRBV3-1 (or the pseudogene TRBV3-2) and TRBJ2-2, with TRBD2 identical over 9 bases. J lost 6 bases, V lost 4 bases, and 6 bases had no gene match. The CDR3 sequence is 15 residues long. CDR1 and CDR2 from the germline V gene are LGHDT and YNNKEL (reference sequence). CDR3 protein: CASSLGLASPGELFF. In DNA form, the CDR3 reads TGTGCCAGCAGCCTGGGACTAGCAAGTCCCGGGGAGCTGTTTTTT.

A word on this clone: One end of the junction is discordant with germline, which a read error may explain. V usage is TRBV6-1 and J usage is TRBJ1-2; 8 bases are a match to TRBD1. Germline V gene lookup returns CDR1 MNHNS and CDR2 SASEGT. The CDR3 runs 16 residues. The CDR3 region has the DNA TGTGCCAGCAGGGAAGACAGGGGACGACTTAACTATGGCTACACCTTC. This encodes CASREDRGRLNYGYTF.